Only a few counts were recorded for the clone carrying this T cell receptor (beta chain). The second PCR ran roughly 7 to 12 cycles with a sample-barcoded 5' primer and J-beta primers. Each CDR3 protein gets one entry after TCRdb re-called the 5' RACE reads with MiXCR. The sample has over a million distinct CDR3 sequences, 40% to 50% seen once. This sample was included in a study of blood T cells in healthy people across ages. Germline CDR1 reads MNHEY; CDR2 reads SVGAGI. The CDR3 totals 16 residues. V dropped 6 bases and J dropped 0 bases, with 15 bases sitting between them. The sequencing input was blood. The J gene is TRBJ2-1, the V gene TRBV6-5, with D perhaps TRBD2 (6 bases). This clonotype originated in a woman aged 18 to 35 in good health. The CDR3 coding sequence is TGTGCCAGCAGCCAGCTAGCGTCAAGCTCCTACAATGAGCAGTTCTTC. Protein: CASSQLASSSYNEQFF.